The present T cell receptor beta chain was sequenced within a study of glioma-infiltrating T cells after dendritic cell vaccination. The study's findings and limits: TCR clonality showed no direct relationship with survival. Complete blood and tumor specimen sets were limited to few patients.

Up to about 2 ug genomic DNA was used for TCRB CDR3 amplification. Primers: 60 V beta forward and 13 J beta reverse. The repertoire was sequenced with immunoSEQ multiplex PCR; TCRdb's copy has only in-frame clones and lacks some. The sample has around 90,000 clones, roughly four fifths seen once; the top ten hold roughly 2.1%. The CDR3 spans 15 residues. CDR1 is SGHRS and CDR2 is YFSETQ in the germline V gene. V shed 8 bases and J 3 bases; nucleotides not matched to a gene: 10. Concerning this clone itself: Antigen unknown.

Time point of the sample: after dendritic cell vaccination, including at tumor progression/relapse. This TCR was recovered from a human donor with glioblastoma. This specimen was blood, taken after dendritic cell vaccination. The chain recombines TRBV5-1 with TRBJ2-1; 8 bases are a match to TRBD2. CDR3 DNA sequence: TGCGCCAGTACCGACTCGGGGGGGATCTACAATGAGCAGTTCTTC. This codes for CASTDSGGIYNEQFF. Complete variable domain (other parts from reference TRBV5-1 and TRBJ2-1): KAGVTQTPRYLIKTRGQQVTLSCSPISGHRSVSWYQQTPGQGLQFLFEYFSETQRNKGNFPGRFSGRQFSNSRSEMNVSTLELGDSALYLCASTDSGGIYNEQFFGPGTRLTVL.